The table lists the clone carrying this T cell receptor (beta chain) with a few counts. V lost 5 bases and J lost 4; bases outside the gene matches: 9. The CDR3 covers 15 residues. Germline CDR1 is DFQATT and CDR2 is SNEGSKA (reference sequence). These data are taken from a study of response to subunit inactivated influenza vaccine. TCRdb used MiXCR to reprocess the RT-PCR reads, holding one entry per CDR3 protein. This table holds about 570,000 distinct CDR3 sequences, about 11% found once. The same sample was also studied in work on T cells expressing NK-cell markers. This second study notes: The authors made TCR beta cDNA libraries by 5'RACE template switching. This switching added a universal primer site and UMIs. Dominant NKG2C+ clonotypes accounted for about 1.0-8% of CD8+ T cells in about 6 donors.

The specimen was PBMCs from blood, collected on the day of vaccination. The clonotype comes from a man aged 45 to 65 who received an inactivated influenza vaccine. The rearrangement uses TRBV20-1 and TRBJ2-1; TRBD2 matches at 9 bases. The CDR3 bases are TGCAGTGCTGACATTAGCGGGAGCGTTTACAATGAGCAGTTCTTC. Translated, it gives CSADISGSVYNEQFF.